Sequencing of this T cell receptor (beta chain) was carried out in a study of T cell responses to AZD1222 COVID-19 vaccine. Trimming removed 0 bases from V and 5 bases from J, with 11 bases in between. The CDR3 totals 14 residues. From germline, CDR1 is SGDLS and CDR2 YYNGEE. As to this clone: Antigen: not known.

TCRdb keeps only in-frame clones here, not all; method: immunoSEQ multiplex PCR. Among approximately 140,000 clones listed, more than 90% were seen once. Study-wide results and limits: Baseline seropositivity occurred in only six or seven AZD1222 recipients.

The V and J genes are TRBV9 and TRBJ2-5; the D gene is possibly TRBD1 (5 bases). This sequence originates from an adult who received the AZD1222 COVID-19 vaccine. The sequencing here drew on peripheral blood, taken 28 days after the second AZD1222 dose. This CDR3 reads CASSVAQGWETQYF. CDR3 sequence (DNA): TGTGCCAGCAGCGTAGCGCAGGGTTGGGAGACCCAGTACTTC.